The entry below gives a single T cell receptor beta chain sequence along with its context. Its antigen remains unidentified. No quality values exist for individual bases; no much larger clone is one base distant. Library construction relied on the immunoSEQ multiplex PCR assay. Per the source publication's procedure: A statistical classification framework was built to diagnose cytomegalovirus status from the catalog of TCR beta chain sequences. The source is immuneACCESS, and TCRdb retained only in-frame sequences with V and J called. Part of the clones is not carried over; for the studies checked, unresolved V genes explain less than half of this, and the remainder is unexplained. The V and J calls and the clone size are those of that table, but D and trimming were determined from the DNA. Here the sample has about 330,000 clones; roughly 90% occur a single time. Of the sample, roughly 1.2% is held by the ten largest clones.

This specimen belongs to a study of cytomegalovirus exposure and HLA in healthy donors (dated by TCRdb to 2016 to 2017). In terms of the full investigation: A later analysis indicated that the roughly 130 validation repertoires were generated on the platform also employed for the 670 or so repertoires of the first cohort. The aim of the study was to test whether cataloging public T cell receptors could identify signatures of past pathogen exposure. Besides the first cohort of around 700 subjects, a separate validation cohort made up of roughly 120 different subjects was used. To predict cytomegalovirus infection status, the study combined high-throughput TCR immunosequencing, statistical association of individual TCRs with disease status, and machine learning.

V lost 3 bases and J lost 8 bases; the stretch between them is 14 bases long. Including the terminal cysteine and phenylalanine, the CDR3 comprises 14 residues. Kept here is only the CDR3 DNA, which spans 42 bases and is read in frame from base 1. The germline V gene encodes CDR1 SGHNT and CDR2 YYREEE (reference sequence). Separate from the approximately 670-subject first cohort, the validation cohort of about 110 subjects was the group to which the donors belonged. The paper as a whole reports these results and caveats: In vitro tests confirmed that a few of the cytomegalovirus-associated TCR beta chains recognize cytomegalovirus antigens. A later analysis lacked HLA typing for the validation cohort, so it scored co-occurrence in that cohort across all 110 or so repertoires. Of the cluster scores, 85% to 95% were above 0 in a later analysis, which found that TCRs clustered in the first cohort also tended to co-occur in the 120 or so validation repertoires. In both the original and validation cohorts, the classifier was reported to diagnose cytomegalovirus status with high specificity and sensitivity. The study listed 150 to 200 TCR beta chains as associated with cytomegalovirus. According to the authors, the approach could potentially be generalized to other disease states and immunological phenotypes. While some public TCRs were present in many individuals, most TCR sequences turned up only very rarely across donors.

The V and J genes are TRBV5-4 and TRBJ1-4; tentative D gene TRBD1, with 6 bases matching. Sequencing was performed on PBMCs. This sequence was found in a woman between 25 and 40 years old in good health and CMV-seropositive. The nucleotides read TGTGCCAGCAGCTCCGGGACTACAGGGGAAAAACTGTTTTTT. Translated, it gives CASSSGTTGEKLFF.